The 14 T cell receptor beta chains in this list originate from one sample, sequenced in a study of shared clonotypes between healthy human individuals. TCRdb keeps only in-frame clones here, not all; method: immunoSEQ multiplex PCR. The table has roughly 2,300,000 clones, just under 95% seen once. The sequenced sample consisted of naive CD4+ T cells from PBMCs. As to subset: CD45RA+ positively selected. The receptor source for this set is a man younger than 35 in good health. Some clones in this sample may be carry-over from other donors' samples.

The chain uses TRBV11-2 and TRBJ2-5; D assignment may be TRBD1 or TRBD2 (5 bases each). Between the trimmed V and J ends, which lost 3 bases and 1 base, there was a span of 12 bases. CDR3 length equals 15 residues. Germline V gene data show CDR1 as SGHAT and CDR2 as FQNNGV. CDR3 sequence: CASSLAGTIQETQYF. The CDR3 DNA reads as TGTGCCAGCAGCTTGGCCGGGACCATCCAAGAGACCCAGTACTTC.

In nucleotides, the CDR3 is TGTGCCAGCAGCTCAGACAGGCTTGTGAATTCACCCCTCCACTTT. Amino acids: CASSSDRLVNSPLHF. The chain carries TRBV11-1 and TRBJ1-6; possible D gene TRBD1, 6 bases. Germline lookup yields CDR1 SGHAT and CDR2 FQDESV (reference sequence). Trimming removed 4 bases at V and 7 bases at J, with 14 bases between. The CDR3 covers 15 residues.

The V gene is TRBV9, the J gene TRBJ1-2; TRBD1 is a possible D gene (6 bases). CDR3 length: 15 residues. Germline CDR1 is SGDLS and CDR2 is YYNGEE. The germline V and J ends were trimmed by 0 bases and 1 base, with 10 bases remaining between them. DNA of the CDR3: TGTGCCAGCAGCGTAGGAGGGGGAGGTAACTATGGCTACACCTTC. This sequence encodes CASSVGGGGNYGYTF.

The chain has TRBV14 and TRBJ1-3; the D gene is possibly TRBD1 (6 bases). Per the germline V gene, CDR1 is SGHDN and CDR2 is FVKESK. The CDR3 is 16 residues long. V lost 1 base to trimming and J lost 3 bases, with 13 bases between them. The CDR3 sequence: CASSQAGGGSGNTIYF. Here the CDR3 DNA reads TGTGCCAGCAGCCAAGCCGGAGGGGGAAGTGGAAACACCATATATTTT. Full variable domain (remainder filled in from reference TRBV14 and TRBJ1-3): EAGVTQFPSHSVIEKGQTVTLRCDPISGHDNLYWYRRVMGKEIKFLLHFVKESKQDESGMPNNRFLAERTGGTYSTLKVQPAELEDSGVYFCASSQAGGGSGNTIYFGEGSWLTVV.

The chain couples TRBV6-1 to TRBJ2-1, with TRBD2 matching over 8 bases. The CDR3 covers 15 residues. Germline trimming cut 2 bases from V and 8 bases from J; bases unmatched to any gene: 8. Germline CDR1 MNHNS, CDR2 SASEGT. This CDR3 is CASSEIGRALYEQFF. CDR3 nucleotide sequence: TGTGCCAGCAGTGAAATCGGGAGGGCCCTCTATGAGCAGTTCTTC.

The gene calls are TRBV7-8 and TRBJ2-1; no reliable D call. V was cut by 3 bases and J by 4 bases, with 10 bases left in between. The CDR3 covers 14 residues. CDR1 and CDR2 from the germline V gene are SGHVS and FQNEAQ. The CDR3 is CASSLRREYNEQFF. CDR3 nucleotides: TGTGCCAGCAGCTTGCGAAGGGAATACAATGAGCAGTTCTTC.

Worth noting for this clone: The identical CDR3 is also encoded by other nucleotide sequences in the sample. V and J are TRBV11-3 and TRBJ2-3, with D uncertain. This CDR3 has 14 residues. Germline CDR1 is SGHNT and CDR2 is YENEEA. Trimming stripped 5 bases from V and 0 bases from J, with 9 bases between. CDR3 sequence: CASSRTRSTDTQYF. CDR3 in DNA: TGTGCCAGCAGCCGGACGAGGAGCACAGATACGCAGTATTTT.

A remark on this clone: The same CDR3 is also encoded by other DNA sequences in this sample. The chain couples TRBV28 to TRBJ2-3; maybe TRBD2 (5 bases). CDR3 length equals 14 residues. The germline V and J ends were trimmed by 3 bases and 3 bases, with 10 bases remaining between them. Per germline, CDR1 MDHEN and CDR2 SYDVKM. CDR3 coding DNA: TGTGCCAGCAGTTTCATTCGAGGGACAGATACGCAGTATTTT. As protein: CASSFIRGTDTQYF.

This clone was observed once. The V gene is TRBV7-2, the J gene TRBJ2-3, with D unresolved. Trimming took 2 bases from V and 4 from J, leaving 13 bases between them. The CDR3 contains 15 residues. CDR1 and CDR2 from the germline V gene are SGHTA and FQGNSA. For the CDR3, the DNA is TGTGCCAGCAGCTTATTGGGTGGGTTGGCAGATACGCAGTATTTT. It codes for CASSLLGGLADTQYF.

The V gene is TRBV7-3, the J gene TRBJ2-5, with D possibly TRBD2 on 5 matching bases. Germline values: CDR1 SGHTA, CDR2 FQGTGA. This CDR3 comprises 15 residues. Trimming left V 0 bases short and J 2 bases short, with 10 bases between. The CDR3 DNA sequence: TGTGCCAGCAGCTTAACGTCGGGGTGGCAAGAGACCCAGTACTTC. This encodes CASSLTSGWQETQYF.

The chain uses TRBV7-9 and TRBJ2-5; D call uncertain. Germline V CDR1 and CDR2: SEHNR, FQNEAQ (reference sequence). CDR3 size: 13 residues. The V gene lost 5 bases and the J gene lost 4 bases, with 11 bases spanning the gap. The CDR3 loop is CASSQGSAETQYF. The CDR3 coding sequence is TGTGCCAGCAGCCAAGGGTCGGCAGAGACCCAGTACTTC.

In regard to this clone: A read error is possible here, since a much larger clone lies one base away. The same CDR3 arises from other DNA sequences in this sample as well. V is TRBV11-2 and J is TRBJ2-3; the D is unclear. With 3 bases removed from V and 4 bases from J, the gap between germline ends came to 2 bases. Germline assignment: CDR1 SGHAT and CDR2 FQNNGV. The CDR3 totals 11 residues. CDR3 sequence: CASSFADTQYF. CDR3 nucleotides: TGTGCCAGCAGCTTTGCAGATACGCAGTATTTT.

This chain links TRBV19 with TRBJ1-5; D possibly corresponds to TRBD1 (5 bases). The germline V and J ends were trimmed by 1 base and 3 bases, with 10 bases remaining between them. Per germline, CDR1 LNHDA and CDR2 SQIVND (reference sequence). The CDR3 spans 15 residues. CDR3 nucleotide sequence: TGTGCCAGTAGTATAGGTCAGGGCAACAATCAGCCCCAGCATTTT. Translated, it gives CASSIGQGNNQPQHF. Drawing the rest from reference TRBV19 and TRBJ1-5, the complete variable domain is DGGITQSPKYLFRKEGQNVTLSCEQNLNHDAMYWYRQDPGQGLRLIYYSQIVNDFQKGDIAEGYSVSREKKESFPLTVTSAQKNPTAFYLCASSIGQGNNQPQHFGDGTRLSIL.

The J gene is TRBJ1-2, the V gene TRBV5-4; 10 nucleotides align to TRBD1. The germline CDR1 and CDR2 sequences are SGHNT and YYREEE (reference sequence). With V trimmed by 8 bases and J by 8 bases, 12 bases remained unmatched. This CDR3 spans 14 amino acids. CDR3 bases: TGTGCCAGTGGACAGGGGGGCACTAGCACCGGCTACACCTTC. It encodes CASGQGGTSTGYTF.